The TCR beta chain described here comes from a study of blood T cell repertoires in COVID-19. Study details: COVID-19 samples from acute and convalescent phases originated in the United States, Italy and Spain. Sources were T cells, B-cell-depleted T cells, or PBMCs; the material itself was cDNA or gDNA.

Per the authors' pipeline: Counts of nucleated cells, estimated from reference gene primer amplification, were obtained. Clones were sequenced by immunoSEQ multiplex PCR, and TCRdb holds only the in-frame ones, with some missing. Clone size and the V and J calls come from that table; the DNA yielded D and trimming. In the table there are some 210,000 clones, roughly 94% of which are singletons. Looked up from germline, CDR1 is SGHAT and CDR2 is FQDESV (reference sequence). The CDR3 contains 15 residues. Unmatched junction bases numbered 3, after V lost 2 bases and J lost 1 base. The TCR was taken from a young man with acute or convalescent COVID-19. Input material: peripheral blood. The chain recombines TRBV11-1 with TRBJ2-5; 8 bases match TRBD2. CDR3 region: CASSLFREGQETQYF. CDR3 sequence (DNA): TGTGCCAGCAGCTTATTCCGGGAGGGCCAAGAGACCCAGTACTTC.